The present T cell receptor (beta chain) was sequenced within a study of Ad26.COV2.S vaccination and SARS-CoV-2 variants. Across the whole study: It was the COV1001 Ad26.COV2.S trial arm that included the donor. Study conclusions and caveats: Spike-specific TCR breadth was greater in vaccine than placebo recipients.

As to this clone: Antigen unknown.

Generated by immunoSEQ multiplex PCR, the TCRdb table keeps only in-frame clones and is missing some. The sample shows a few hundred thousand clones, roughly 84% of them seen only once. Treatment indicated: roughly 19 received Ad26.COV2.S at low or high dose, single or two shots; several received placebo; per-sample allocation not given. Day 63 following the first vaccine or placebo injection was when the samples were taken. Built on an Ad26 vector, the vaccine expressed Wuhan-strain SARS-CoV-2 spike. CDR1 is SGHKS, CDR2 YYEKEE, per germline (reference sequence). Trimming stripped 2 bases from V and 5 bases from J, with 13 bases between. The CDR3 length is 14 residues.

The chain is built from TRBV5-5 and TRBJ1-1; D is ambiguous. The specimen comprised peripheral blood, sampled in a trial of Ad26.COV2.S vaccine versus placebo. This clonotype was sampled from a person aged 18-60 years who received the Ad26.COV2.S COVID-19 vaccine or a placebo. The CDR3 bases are TGTGCCAGCAGCTTCGATTGGTTAGGGACTGAAGCTTTCTTT. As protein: CASSFDWLGTEAFF.